The 22 T cell receptor beta chains given below trace back to one sample, sequenced in a study of cytomegalovirus exposure and HLA in healthy donors. Clones were sequenced by immunoSEQ multiplex PCR, and TCRdb holds only the in-frame ones, with some missing. The sample carries about 66,000 clones, 97% recorded once. The sequenced sample consisted of PBMCs. The receptor source for this set is a woman younger than 30 in good health and CMV-seropositive.

The table lists this clone with a count of one. The chain recombines TRBV7-9 with TRBJ2-3; 8 nucleotides agree with TRBD2. CDR3 length: 17 residues. CDR1 SEHNR and CDR2 FQNEAQ come from the germline V gene (reference sequence). V shed 4 bases, J shed 1 base, and the junction held 10 bases outside the gene matches. CDR3 sequence: CASSSRGVAGRTDTQYF. The DNA of the CDR3 is TGTGCCAGCAGCTCCCGTGGGGTAGCGGGGCGCACAGATACGCAGTATTTT.

The chain employs TRBV19 and TRBJ2-2; the D gene is possibly TRBD2 (5 bases). Germline V gives CDR1 LNHDA, CDR2 SQIVND (reference sequence). The V end was cut by 3 bases, the J end by 2 bases, with 13 bases between. This CDR3 comprises 16 residues. CDR3 residues: CASSIGGRINTGELFF. In nucleotides, the CDR3 is TGTGCCAGTAGTATTGGAGGCAGGATAAACACCGGGGAGCTGTTTTTT.

J is TRBJ1-2 and V is TRBV25-1; unclear D gene. The CDR3 consists of 12 residues. The germline V and J ends were trimmed by 4 bases and 5 bases, with 8 bases remaining between them. CDR1 is MGHDK and CDR2 is SYGVNS in the germline V gene. This chain's CDR3 is CASSGAKYGYTF. The CDR3 DNA is TGTGCCAGCAGTGGGGCGAAGTATGGCTACACCTTC.

This chain uses TRBV29-1 with TRBJ2-1; 8 bases fit TRBD1. The CDR3 consists of 13 residues. CDR1 and CDR2 (germline): SQVTM, ANQGSEA. V lost 6 bases, J lost 8 bases, and 9 bases stayed unmatched. The CDR3 sequence: CSVTGGRPDEQFF. The CDR3 coding sequence is TGCAGCGTAACAGGGGGGCGACCCGATGAGCAGTTCTTC.

This chain links TRBV11-2 with TRBJ2-7; tentatively, D is TRBD2 (5 bases). CDR3 length: 16 amino acids. Trimming pared 0 bases from V and 2 bases from J, leaving 14 bases between. Germline CDR1 reads SGHAT; CDR2 reads FQNNGV. The CDR3 coding sequence is TGTGCCAGCAGCTTAGACGGGGTTGGGATGGCCTACGAGCAGTACTTC. Translating gives CASSLDGVGMAYEQYF.

The gene calls are TRBV6-5 and TRBJ2-7, with 8 bases fitting TRBD1. The CDR3 spans 16 residues. CDR1 MNHEY and CDR2 SVGAGI come from the germline V gene. Germline trimming cut 2 bases from V and 5 bases from J; bases unmatched to any gene: 11. CDR3 bases: TGTGCCAGCAGTTACCCGAGACAGGGGAAGGGCCACGAGCAGTACTTC. Its translation is CASSYPRQGKGHEQYF.

The chain has TRBV27 and TRBJ1-5; D is possibly TRBD1 (5 bases). CDR3 length: 15 amino acids. The ends were cut back, 6 bases at V and 0 bases at J, with 12 bases in the middle. Germline V gives CDR1 MNHEY, CDR2 SMNVEV (reference sequence). The CDR3 coding sequence is TGTGCCAGCAGGTCGGGGGTAGGTAGCAATCAGCCCCAGCATTTT. As protein: CASRSGVGSNQPQHF.

This clone was seen just once. The chain uses TRBV27 and TRBJ1-1, with 7 positions matching TRBD1. From germline, CDR1 is MNHEY and CDR2 SMNVEV (reference sequence). The V segment lost 4 bases and the J segment 0 bases; nucleotides outside the gene matches: 14. This CDR3 contains 18 residues. The CDR3 bases are TGTGCCAGCAGTTCGAGGAAACACTCGGGACAGATGAACACTGAAGCTTTCTTT. It encodes CASSSRKHSGQMNTEAFF.

The chain employs TRBV7-2 and TRBJ1-5; D is uncertain. Germline V lookup: CDR1 SGHTA, CDR2 FQGNSA. The V end was cut by 5 bases, the J end by 2 bases, with 10 bases between. CDR3 length equals 14 residues. The CDR3 here is CASSPRQGNQPQHF. The CDR3 region has the DNA TGTGCCAGCAGCCCCCGGCAGGGCAATCAGCCCCAGCATTTT.

J is TRBJ2-7 and V is TRBV7-9; 9 nucleotides align to TRBD1. The ends lost 5 bases at V and 6 bases at J; junction bases unmatched: 2. Germline CDR1 reads SEHNR; CDR2 reads FQNEAQ (reference sequence). The CDR3 has 12 residues. The CDR3 reads CASSGQGSEQYF. The CDR3 nucleotides are TGTGCCAGCAGCGGACAGGGGAGCGAGCAGTACTTC.

The rearrangement uses TRBV5-1 and TRBJ2-1, with TRBD2 matching 9 bases. The germline V gene has CDR1 SGHRS and CDR2 YFSETQ. V lost 6 bases and J lost 3; bases outside the gene matches: 4. The CDR3 is 14 residues long. CDR3 residues: CASTSTSGYNEQFF. The CDR3 DNA follows: TGCGCCAGCACTTCGACTAGCGGCTACAATGAGCAGTTCTTC.

The chain recombines TRBV15 with TRBJ2-1; D remains unclear. Trimming removed 4 bases from V and 6 bases from J, with 16 bases in between. CDR3 length: 15 amino acids. Germline assignment: CDR1 LNHNV and CDR2 YYDKDF (reference sequence). CDR3 DNA sequence: TGTGCCACCAGCATAAGCTTCCCCAATAGCAATGAGCAGTTCTTC. This encodes CATSISFPNSNEQFF.

J is TRBJ2-2 and V is TRBV4-1; 10 positions agree with TRBD1. This CDR3 spans 15 amino acids. Losses at the gene ends were 5 bases for V and 7 bases for J; bases not matched to a gene: 7. From germline, CDR1 is MGHRA and CDR2 YSYEKL. As DNA, the CDR3 is TGCGCCAGCAGCAGAGGGGACAGGGGAGGCGGGGAGCTGTTTTTT. Protein sequence: CASSRGDRGGGELFF.

The chain carries TRBV6-5 and TRBJ2-2; no clear D gene. The CDR3 runs 10 residues. The ends were cut back, 10 bases at V and 6 bases at J, with 6 bases in the middle. Germline V gene lookup returns CDR1 MNHEY and CDR2 SVGAGI. The CDR3 spells CATQAGELFF. In DNA, the CDR3 is TGTGCCACCCAGGCCGGGGAGCTGTTTTTT.

The chain carries TRBV6-5 and TRBJ1-5, with TRBD1 identical over 7 bases. The CDR3 spans 15 residues. Trimming at V came to 5 bases and at J to 3 bases, leaving 7 bases not matched to a gene. Germline values: CDR1 MNHEY, CDR2 SVGAGI. CDR3 protein: CASSPGTAFNQPQHF. CDR3 nucleotide sequence: TGTGCCAGCAGTCCTGGGACAGCATTCAATCAGCCCCAGCATTTT.

V and J are TRBV2 and TRBJ2-1, with TRBD2 as a possible D gene (5 bases). Looked up from germline, CDR1 is SNHLY and CDR2 is FYNNEI. V lost 0 bases and J lost 4, with 16 bases in between. This CDR3 contains 17 residues. CDR3 in DNA: TGTGCCAGCAGTGAAGCTAGGAGGAGGACTCCGTACAATGAGCAGTTCTTC. Residues: CASSEARRRTPYNEQFF.

The chain uses TRBV11-1 and TRBJ2-3; TRBD2 matches 9 bases. With 5 bases clipped from V and 0 bases from J, the junction kept 6 bases outside the gene matches. Germline V gives CDR1 SGHAT, CDR2 FQDESV (reference sequence). The CDR3 extends over 16 amino acids. CDR3 protein: CASSVGREGSTDTQYF. In DNA, the CDR3 is TGTGCCAGCAGCGTAGGGCGGGAGGGAAGCACAGATACGCAGTATTTT.

The gene calls are TRBV6-1 and TRBJ2-2; perhaps TRBD2 as D (6 bases). The V end lost 2 bases, the J end lost 1 base, and 14 bases lay between the germline ends. Germline CDR1 is MNHNS and CDR2 is SASEGT. This CDR3 region has 17 residues. The CDR3 region is CASSEIGGWVNTGELFF. The CDR3 nucleotides read TGTGCCAGCAGTGAAATCGGGGGATGGGTGAACACCGGGGAGCTGTTTTTT.

This chain connects TRBV9 to TRBJ2-7; possibly TRBD1 for D (5 bases). Trimming stripped 0 bases from V and 2 bases from J, with 9 bases between. The CDR3 runs 14 residues. The germline gives CDR1 SGDLS, CDR2 YYNGEE. CDR3 sequence: CASSVEHRPYEQYF. CDR3 sequence (DNA): TGTGCCAGCAGCGTAGAGCACAGGCCCTACGAGCAGTACTTC.

CDR3 in amino acids: CASRATQGGSNQPQHF. In DNA form, the CDR3 reads TGTGCCAGCAGGGCTACCCAGGGGGGTTCCAATCAGCCCCAGCATTTT. This chain connects TRBV6-6 to TRBJ1-5; 7 nucleotides align to TRBD1. With 6 bases clipped from V and 3 bases from J, the junction kept 11 bases outside the gene matches. The CDR3 runs 16 residues. Germline lookup yields CDR1 MNHNY and CDR2 SVGAGI (reference sequence).

The genes are TRBV27 and TRBJ1-4; tentatively, D is TRBD1 (5 bases). Per germline, CDR1 MNHEY and CDR2 SMNVEV (reference sequence). Trimming stripped 8 bases from V and 4 bases from J, with 14 bases between. This CDR3 region has 14 residues. Here the CDR3 reads CASGSGWGNEKLFF. The CDR3 DNA reads as TGTGCCAGCGGATCAGGGTGGGGTAATGAAAAACTGTTTTTT.

This rearrangement joins TRBV5-1 to TRBJ1-4, with no clear D. Trimming left V 0 bases short and J 9 bases short, with 15 bases between. CDR3 length equals 15 residues. Germline V gene lookup returns CDR1 SGHRS and CDR2 YFSETQ. The DNA for the CDR3 is TGCGCCAGCAGCTTGGTGGCGGCGGCTCAGAAAAAACTGTTTTTT. Translation: CASSLVAAAQKKLFF.